Listed below are T cell receptor beta chains from one sample, sequenced in a study of patients and donors after allogeneic stem cell transplantation. TCRdb reprocessed the RT-PCR reads via MiXCR and lists one record per CDR3 protein. This sample yields about a million distinct CDR3 sequences, of which roughly 18% are seen a single time; under 6.5% belongs to the top ten. The sample consisted of blood, either unsorted or a sorted T cell fraction (not recorded which). The receptor set was obtained from a human donor who was either an allogeneic HSCT recipient or a stem cell or donor lymphocyte infusion donor (not recorded which). It is not recorded whose cells these are; they may come from a transplant donor. Both conserved end residues are part of each CDR3. D genes are given only for firm matches. For some rows the clone size is stated as once, few or many, or as a class when expanded; others skip it.

D gene: TRBD1
J gene: TRBJ2-3
clone size: -
CDR3 length: 17
V gene: TRBV18
CDR3 protein: CASSPRAGTATTDTQYF
CDR3 DNA: TGTGCCAGCTCACCACGGGCCGGGACAGCGACCACAGATACGCAGTATTTT

D gene: TRBD2
J gene: TRBJ2-7
clone size: -
CDR3 length: 14
V gene: TRBV20-1
CDR3 protein: CSARTSGRANEQYF
CDR3 DNA: TGCAGTGCGAGGACTAGCGGGAGGGCTAACGAGCAGTACTTC

D gene: TRBD2
J gene: TRBJ2-3
clone size: -
CDR3 length: 18
V gene: TRBV6-5
CDR3 protein: CASSYSRASGGARDTQYF
CDR3 DNA: TGTGCCAGCAGTTACTCGAGGGCTAGCGGGGGGGCCAGAGATACGCAGTATTTT

D gene: -
J gene: TRBJ1-5
clone size: -
CDR3 length: 17
V gene: TRBV7-3
CDR3 protein: CASSSLRAIYSNQPQHF
CDR3 DNA: TGTGCCAGCAGCTCCCTAAGGGCGATCTATAGCAATCAGCCCCAGCATTTT

D gene: -
J gene: TRBJ2-7
clone size: few
CDR3 length: 15
V gene: TRBV5-1
CDR3 protein: CASSLVKDSSYEQYF
CDR3 DNA: TGCGCCAGCAGCTTGGTCAAGGACAGCTCCTACGAGCAGTACTTC

D gene: TRBD1
J gene: TRBJ1-6
clone size: few
CDR3 length: 16
V gene: TRBV5-1
CDR3 protein: CASSRTGLSYNSPLHF
CDR3 DNA: TGCGCCAGCAGCCGGACAGGGCTCTCCTATAATTCACCCCTCCACTTT

D gene: TRBD1
J gene: TRBJ2-5
clone size: -
CDR3 length: 18
V gene: TRBV14
CDR3 protein: CASSQDRPGPRGRETQYF
CDR3 DNA: TGTGCCAGCAGCCAAGATCGGCCGGGCCCCAGGGGGCGAGAGACCCAGTACTTC

D gene: TRBD2
J gene: TRBJ2-1
clone size: few
CDR3 length: 12
V gene: TRBV12-3/TRBV12-4
CDR3 protein: CASSFGRDEQFF
CDR3 DNA: TGTGCCAGCAGTTTCGGGAGGGATGAGCAGTTCTTC

D gene: -
J gene: TRBJ2-7
clone size: -
CDR3 length: 16
V gene: TRBV15
CDR3 protein: CATSRDHGLVFYEQYF
CDR3 DNA: TGTGCCACCAGCAGAGATCACGGGTTGGTCTTTTACGAGCAGTACTTC

D gene: TRBD1
J gene: TRBJ2-7
clone size: -
CDR3 length: 13
V gene: TRBV18
CDR3 protein: CASSPGDRVEQYF
CDR3 DNA: TGTGCCAGCTCACCCGGAGACAGGGTAGAGCAGTACTTC

D gene: TRBD1
J gene: TRBJ2-7
clone size: -
CDR3 length: 15
V gene: TRBV12-3/TRBV12-4
CDR3 protein: CASKDGQGPPYEQYF
CDR3 DNA: TGTGCCAGCAAAGACGGACAGGGGCCCCCCTACGAGCAGTACTTC

D gene: TRBD2
J gene: TRBJ2-1
clone size: few
CDR3 length: 17
V gene: TRBV7-3
CDR3 protein: CASSLLAGDRSYNEQFF
CDR3 DNA: TGTGCCAGCAGCTTACTAGCGGGGGACCGCTCCTACAATGAGCAGTTCTTC

D gene: -
J gene: TRBJ2-7
clone size: -
CDR3 length: 13
V gene: TRBV5-1
CDR3 protein: CASRFQGSYEQYF
CDR3 DNA: TGCGCCAGCAGGTTTCAGGGGTCGTACGAGCAGTACTTC

D gene: -
J gene: TRBJ2-1
clone size: once
CDR3 length: 16
V gene: TRBV27
CDR3 protein: CASSLFSGLNYNEQFF
CDR3 DNA: TGTGCCAGCAGTTTATTCTCCGGACTCAACTACAATGAGCAGTTCTTC

D gene: -
J gene: TRBJ2-3
clone size: many
CDR3 length: 11
V gene: TRBV12-3/TRBV12-4
CDR3 protein: CASSFRGTQYF
CDR3 DNA: TGTGCCAGCAGTTTTCGGGGTACGCAGTATTTT

D gene: -
J gene: TRBJ2-2
clone size: -
CDR3 length: 14
V gene: TRBV7-6
CDR3 protein: CASQGVGVPGELFF
CDR3 DNA: TGTGCCAGCCAGGGTGTTGGGGTCCCCGGGGAGCTGTTTTTT

D gene: TRBD1
J gene: TRBJ2-1
clone size: few
CDR3 length: 13
V gene: TRBV13
CDR3 protein: CASSTGDDNEQFF
CDR3 DNA: TGTGCCAGCAGTACAGGGGACGACAATGAGCAGTTCTTC

D gene: -
J gene: TRBJ1-1
clone size: few
CDR3 length: 14
V gene: TRBV5-1
CDR3 protein: CASTNAGTNTEAFF
CDR3 DNA: TGCGCCAGCACCAATGCAGGGACAAACACTGAAGCTTTCTTT

D gene: -
J gene: TRBJ1-2
clone size: -
CDR3 length: 14
V gene: TRBV7-9
CDR3 protein: CASSPEEVSYGYTF
CDR3 DNA: TGTGCCAGCAGTCCCGAAGAGGTTTCTTATGGCTACACCTTC

D gene: -
J gene: TRBJ2-7
clone size: few
CDR3 length: 13
V gene: TRBV14
CDR3 protein: CASNSLRTSEQYF
CDR3 DNA: TGTGCCAGCAACAGCCTTCGGACGAGCGAGCAGTACTTC

D gene: -
J gene: TRBJ2-3
clone size: -
CDR3 length: 16
V gene: TRBV9
CDR3 protein: CASSVRGGGVTDTQYF
CDR3 DNA: TGTGCCAGCAGCGTAAGAGGGGGAGGGGTGACAGATACGCAGTATTTT

D gene: -
J gene: TRBJ1-1
clone size: many
CDR3 length: 14
V gene: TRBV5-1
CDR3 protein: CASSSTTGNTEAFF
CDR3 DNA: TGCGCCAGCAGCTCAACAACAGGGAACACTGAAGCTTTCTTT

D gene: -
J gene: TRBJ1-4
clone size: few
CDR3 length: 13
V gene: TRBV2
CDR3 protein: CASSGAGREKLFF
CDR3 DNA: TGTGCCAGCAGTGGGGCAGGACGAGAAAAACTGTTTTTT

D gene: TRBD2
J gene: TRBJ2-3
clone size: few
CDR3 length: 17
V gene: TRBV6-5
CDR3 protein: CASSYPTTSGSTDTQYF
CDR3 DNA: TGTGCCAGCAGTTACCCGACCACTAGCGGGAGCACAGATACGCAGTATTTT

D gene: -
J gene: TRBJ2-5
clone size: -
CDR3 length: 16
V gene: TRBV4-3
CDR3 protein: CASSQGFKGQTETQYF
CDR3 DNA: TGCGCCAGCAGCCAAGGGTTCAAGGGGCAAACGGAGACCCAGTACTTC

D gene: -
J gene: TRBJ1-6
clone size: few
CDR3 length: 15
V gene: TRBV5-1
CDR3 protein: CASSAGRPYNSPLHF
CDR3 DNA: TGCGCCAGCAGTGCAGGGAGACCCTATAATTCACCCCTCCACTTT

D gene: TRBD2
J gene: TRBJ2-5
clone size: -
CDR3 length: 16
V gene: TRBV7-6
CDR3 protein: CASSLNKREGQETQYF
CDR3 DNA: TGTGCCAGCAGCTTAAACAAGCGGGAGGGCCAAGAGACCCAGTACTTC

D gene: -
J gene: TRBJ1-1
clone size: -
CDR3 length: 17
V gene: TRBV4-3
CDR3 protein: CASSQVKKGGGDTEAFF
CDR3 DNA: TGCGCCAGCAGCCAAGTGAAAAAAGGGGGTGGGGACACTGAAGCTTTCTTT

D gene: -
J gene: TRBJ1-1
clone size: -
CDR3 length: 12
V gene: TRBV12-3/TRBV12-4
CDR3 protein: CASSFWQNEAFF
CDR3 DNA: TGTGCCAGCAGTTTCTGGCAGAATGAAGCTTTCTTT

D gene: -
J gene: TRBJ2-1
clone size: -
CDR3 length: 11
V gene: TRBV11-2
CDR3 protein: CASSHQLWQFF
CDR3 DNA: TGTGCCAGCAGCCACCAGTTATGGCAGTTCTTC

D gene: -
J gene: TRBJ1-1
clone size: -
CDR3 length: 13
V gene: TRBV9
CDR3 protein: CASSPSRGTEAFF
CDR3 DNA: TGTGCCAGCAGCCCAAGCAGGGGAACTGAAGCTTTCTTT

D gene: -
J gene: TRBJ2-1
clone size: -
CDR3 length: 20
V gene: TRBV4-3
CDR3 protein: CASSQDPPLGGRGFDNEQFF
CDR3 DNA: TGCGCCAGCAGCCAAGATCCCCCTCTGGGAGGCAGGGGATTTGACAATGAGCAGTTCTTC

D gene: TRBD2
J gene: TRBJ2-4
clone size: -
CDR3 length: 18
V gene: TRBV14
CDR3 protein: CASSQDGREPLAKNIQYF
CDR3 DNA: TGTGCCAGCAGCCAAGATGGGCGGGAGCCTCTAGCCAAAAACATTCAGTACTTC

D gene: -
J gene: TRBJ2-2
clone size: -
CDR3 length: 17
V gene: TRBV7-6
CDR3 protein: CASSLYSGLLDTGELFF
CDR3 DNA: TGTGCCAGCAGCTTATATTCGGGACTCTTAGACACCGGGGAGCTGTTTTTT

D gene: -
J gene: TRBJ2-5
clone size: -
CDR3 length: 13
V gene: TRBV29-1
CDR3 protein: CSVARGAQETQYF
CDR3 DNA: TGCAGCGTTGCCCGGGGGGCGCAGGAGACCCAGTACTTC

D gene: -
J gene: TRBJ2-3
clone size: -
CDR3 length: 14
V gene: TRBV20-1
CDR3 protein: CSARDLVRTDTQYF
CDR3 DNA: TGCAGTGCTAGAGATCTGGTTCGCACAGATACGCAGTATTTT

D gene: -
J gene: TRBJ1-4
clone size: -
CDR3 length: 13
V gene: TRBV6-2/TRBV6-3
CDR3 protein: CASVGRPNEKLFF
CDR3 DNA: TGTGCCAGCGTGGGACGGCCTAATGAAAAACTGTTTTTT

D gene: -
J gene: TRBJ2-7
clone size: few
CDR3 length: 13
V gene: TRBV29-1
CDR3 protein: CSVHSPSSYEQYF
CDR3 DNA: TGCAGCGTTCACAGCCCGAGCTCCTACGAGCAGTACTTC

D gene: -
J gene: TRBJ2-5
clone size: -
CDR3 length: 15
V gene: TRBV5-5
CDR3 protein: CASSPDRFREETQYF
CDR3 DNA: TGTGCCAGCAGCCCCGACAGATTCCGGGAAGAGACCCAGTACTTC

D gene: TRBD2
J gene: TRBJ2-3
clone size: few
CDR3 length: 16
V gene: TRBV7-9
CDR3 protein: CASSQTSGLNTDTQYF
CDR3 DNA: TGTGCCAGCAGCCAAACTAGCGGTTTGAACACAGATACGCAGTATTTT

D gene: -
J gene: TRBJ1-1
clone size: many
CDR3 length: 15
V gene: TRBV12-3/TRBV12-4
CDR3 protein: CASSFWTLINTEAFF
CDR3 DNA: TGTGCCAGCAGTTTTTGGACACTCATTAACACTGAAGCTTTCTTT

D gene: TRBD2
J gene: TRBJ2-3
clone size: -
CDR3 length: 15
V gene: TRBV4-1
CDR3 protein: CASSQAERDADTQYF
CDR3 DNA: TGCGCCAGCAGCCAAGCGGAGCGGGATGCAGATACGCAGTATTTT

D gene: -
J gene: TRBJ1-6
clone size: -
CDR3 length: 15
V gene: TRBV6-1
CDR3 protein: CASSPRDGPGPPLHF
CDR3 DNA: TGTGCCAGCAGTCCCAGGGACGGGCCGGGGCCACCCCTCCACTTT